What follows are 29 T cell receptor beta chains derived from one specimen sequenced in a study of shared clonotypes between healthy human individuals. The table came from immunoSEQ multiplex PCR; TCRdb's copy has only in-frame clones and leaves some out. Here the sample spans about 1 million clones, under 80% being singletons. The sequencing sample was made of memory CD4+ T cells sorted from blood. As to subset: CD45RA-negative fraction. Receptors were obtained from a man between 18 and 35 years old in good health.

CDR3 amino acids: CASSSPPSNSPLHF. CDR3 sequence (DNA): TGTGCCAGCAGTTCCCCCCCCTCTAATTCACCCCTCCACTTT. This chain joins TRBV28 and TRBJ1-6; no reliable D call. V gave up 4 bases and J gave up 6 bases, with 10 bases separating them. The CDR3 has 14 amino acids. Germline V lookup: CDR1 MDHEN, CDR2 SYDVKM.

This clone was found a few times. J is TRBJ2-1 and V is TRBV5-1, with D tentatively TRBD1 (5 bases). Germline V gene sequence: CDR1 SGHRS, CDR2 YFSETQ. This CDR3 is 14 amino acids long. The V and J ends lost 0 bases and 10 bases respectively, with 14 bases between them. The CDR3 nucleotides read TGCGCCAGCAGCTTGGGCGAAGGGGTTGAGGAGCAGTTCTTC. Translation gives CASSLGEGVEEQFF.

The V call is TRBV18, the J call TRBJ1-3; D is ambiguous. CDR3 size: 15 residues. The V end lost 7 bases, the J end lost 4 bases, and 17 bases lay between the germline ends. The germline V gene has CDR1 KGHSH and CDR2 LQKENI. The DNA for the CDR3 is TGTGCCAGCTGTAGTTCTCTAGACCTCGGAAACACCATATATTTT. This encodes CASCSSLDLGNTIYF.

The chain has TRBV7-9 and TRBJ1-5; D perhaps matches TRBD1 (6 bases). Germline values: CDR1 SEHNR, CDR2 FQNEAQ (reference sequence). The CDR3 loop spans 14 amino acids. Trimming cost V 1 base and J 4 bases, with 8 bases left between them. The CDR3 coding sequence is TGTGCCAGCAGCTTAGAGGGGGGTAATCAGCCCCAGCATTTT. Its translation is CASSLEGGNQPQHF.

This clone was observed a single time. The J gene is TRBJ2-3, the V gene TRBV7-2; D gene unclear. Deletions cut 1 base from V and 6 bases from J, with 5 bases between. This CDR3 region has 12 residues. Per germline, CDR1 SGHTA and CDR2 FQGNSA. This CDR3 reads CASSLVEDTQYF. In DNA, the CDR3 is TGTGCCAGCAGCTTAGTTGAGGATACGCAGTATTTT.

This sequence joins TRBV9 and TRBJ2-1; D may correspond to TRBD1 or TRBD2 (5 bases each). Germline-derived CDR1 and CDR2 are SGDLS and YYNGEE. This CDR3 has 15 amino acids. V dropped 3 bases and J dropped 0 bases, with 10 bases sitting between them. The CDR3 spells CASSEGRSSYNEQFF. In DNA form, the CDR3 reads TGTGCCAGCAGCGAGGGACGTAGCTCCTACAATGAGCAGTTCTTC.

A few counts support this clone. The chain recombines TRBV11-2 with TRBJ2-2, with 7 bases that match TRBD1. The ends lost 3 bases at V and 7 bases at J; junction bases unmatched: 2. CDR1 SGHAT and CDR2 FQNNGV come from the germline V gene. The CDR3 runs to 13 residues. The CDR3 spells CASSFRDSGELFF. CDR3 bases: TGTGCCAGCAGCTTCCGGGACAGCGGGGAGCTGTTTTTT.

The CDR3 DNA reads TGTGCCAGCAGCTTGGTCGACACAAACTATGGCTACACCTTC. Translated: CASSLVDTNYGYTF. This chain links TRBV5-6 with TRBJ1-2; D is unresolved. Germline V CDR1 and CDR2: SGHDT, YYEEEE. The CDR3 covers 14 residues. V was trimmed by 0 bases and J by 2 bases, leaving 8 bases between them.

V and J are TRBV20-1 and TRBJ2-1; D call uncertain. Per germline, CDR1 DFQATT and CDR2 SNEGSKA (reference sequence). The CDR3 runs to 10 residues. V lost 3 bases and J lost 11, with 8 bases in between. The CDR3 bases are TGCAGTGCTAGTCGGCAGCAGCAGTTCTTC. It yields the protein CSASRQQQFF.

The J gene is TRBJ2-3, the V gene TRBV7-9, with 7 bases aligning to TRBD1. The CDR3 extends over 16 amino acids. Per germline, CDR1 SEHNR and CDR2 FQNEAQ (reference sequence). V was pared by 2 bases and J by 1 base, with 6 bases of the junction left unmatched. In DNA form, the CDR3 reads TGTGCCAGCAGCTTATCGGACAGGCCCGGCACAGATACGCAGTATTTT. It yields the protein CASSLSDRPGTDTQYF.

J is TRBJ2-7 and V is TRBV10-2; TRBD2 agrees at 11 bases. V lost 7 bases to trimming and J lost 5 bases; unmatched junction nucleotides: 4. The germline V gene encodes CDR1 WSHSY and CDR2 SAAADI. This CDR3 has 13 residues. CDR3 coding DNA: TGCGCCAGCAATCTAGCGGGAGGCCACGAGCAGTACTTC. Translation: CASNLAGGHEQYF.

The rearrangement joins TRBV27 to TRBJ2-7; D perhaps matches TRBD1 (6 bases). From germline, CDR1 is MNHEY and CDR2 SMNVEV (reference sequence). Trimming shortened V by 6 bases and J by 3 bases, and 15 bases separated the two germline ends. This CDR3 has 14 amino acids. The DNA for the CDR3 is TGTGCCAGCAGGACCTCAGGACAGCACTACGAGCAGTACTTC. Translating it yields CASRTSGQHYEQYF.

The genes are TRBV6-5 and TRBJ2-4, with D perhaps matching TRBD1 (6 bases). V was clipped by 6 bases and J by 3 bases, with 15 bases between them. This CDR3 has 15 residues. In germline, CDR1 is MNHEY, CDR2 SVGAGI. The CDR3 DNA reads TGTGCCAGCAGCGACACAGGGTCGAGCAAAAACATTCAGTACTTC. Translating it yields CASSDTGSSKNIQYF.

CDR3 region: CASSFQRGGRETQYF. As DNA, the CDR3 is TGTGCCAGCAGCTTTCAGCGGGGAGGTCGGGAGACCCAGTACTTC. This chain joins TRBV5-8 and TRBJ2-5; TRBD2 agrees at 7 bases. With V trimmed by 2 bases and J by 5 bases, 9 bases remained unmatched. There are 15 residues in the CDR3. In germline, CDR1 is SGHTS, CDR2 YDEGEE.

The chain carries TRBV9 and TRBJ2-5, with a tentative D call TRBD2 (6 bases). The germline V gene encodes CDR1 SGDLS and CDR2 YYNGEE. This CDR3 contains 15 residues. The ends were cut back, 6 bases at V and 5 bases at J, with 20 bases in the middle. The CDR3 region is CASTRAEGSGETQYF. The CDR3, as DNA: TGTGCCAGCACCAGGGCGGAGGGGAGCGGGGAGACCCAGTACTTC.

V is TRBV7-2 and J is TRBJ1-4; 7 bases fit TRBD1. The CDR3 totals 15 residues. Trimming took 1 base from V and 7 from J; bases not matched to a gene: 6. The germline CDR1 and CDR2 sequences are SGHTA and FQGNSA. The CDR3, as DNA: TGTGCCAGCAGCTTAGGAGGCAGGGGGTTTGAAAAACTGTTTTTT. Encoded protein: CASSLGGRGFEKLFF.

The table lists this clone with a count of one. The chain uses TRBV5-1 and TRBJ2-2; the match to TRBD2 covers 9 bases. With V trimmed by 0 bases and J by 6 bases, 3 bases remained unmatched. This CDR3 is built from 15 residues. Per the germline V gene, CDR1 is SGHRS and CDR2 is YFSETQ. DNA for the CDR3: TGCGCCAGCAGCTTGGCTGCGGGAGGGCCCGGGGAGCTGTTTTTT. Translated: CASSLAAGGPGELFF.

The rearrangement links TRBV7-9 to TRBJ2-7; D may match TRBD1 or TRBD2 (6 bases each). Germline CDR1 is SEHNR and CDR2 is FQNEAQ (reference sequence). V lost 5 bases to trimming and J lost 6 bases, with 20 bases between them. The CDR3 is made up of 15 amino acids. CDR3 in amino acids: CASSPSGGGLGEQYF. As DNA, the CDR3 is TGTGCCAGCAGCCCCAGTGGAGGGGGTCTAGGCGAGCAGTACTTC.

The CDR3 region is CASGREAGRASGANVLTF. CDR3 nucleotide sequence: TGTGCCAGCGGCCGAGAAGCGGGGAGGGCCTCTGGGGCCAACGTCCTGACTTTC. This chain links TRBV7-2 with TRBJ2-6; TRBD2 aligns across 7 bases. The J segment lost 0 bases and the V segment lost 8 bases, leaving 13 bases of the junction unmatched. CDR1 is SGHTA, CDR2 FQGNSA, per germline. CDR3 length: 18 amino acids.

A note on this clone: This specimen includes other DNA sequences encoding the same CDR3. The rearrangement uses TRBV2 and TRBJ2-1, with D unresolved. The CDR3 has 11 residues. Germline V gene sequence: CDR1 SNHLY, CDR2 FYNNEI. V was pared by 4 bases and J by 8 bases, with 6 bases between. CDR3 sequence: CASSVRDEQFF. For the CDR3, the DNA is TGTGCCAGCAGTGTCCGGGATGAGCAGTTCTTC.

The chain is built from TRBV6-4 and TRBJ1-2, with a weak D call TRBD1 (6 bases). Trimming shortened V by 0 bases and J by 11 bases, and 13 bases separated the two germline ends. The germline CDR1 and CDR2 sequences are MRHNA and SNTAGT. There are 13 residues in the CDR3. For the CDR3, the DNA is TGTGCCAGCAGTGACTCGAGGTGGAGGGGGTACACCTTC. Translated, it gives CASSDSRWRGYTF.

V and J are TRBV13 and TRBJ2-5; D is unclear. Germline V gene lookup returns CDR1 PRHDT and CDR2 FYEKMQ (reference sequence). This CDR3 has 16 residues. V was shortened by 5 bases and J by 5 bases, with 21 bases between the two germline ends. The CDR3 loop reads CASSEYQSGYRETQYF. CDR3 nucleotides: TGTGCCAGCAGCGAATACCAAAGTGGGTACCGGGAGACCCAGTACTTC.

The genes are TRBV19 and TRBJ2-3; 10 nucleotides agree with TRBD2. The CDR3 covers 16 residues. J was trimmed by 0 bases and V by 5 bases; bases with no gene match: 5. The germline CDR1 and CDR2 sequences are LNHDA and SQIVND (reference sequence). The CDR3, as DNA: TGTGCCAGTAGTTCACTAGCGGGGACTAGCACAGATACGCAGTATTTT. Encoded protein: CASSSLAGTSTDTQYF.

V is TRBV19 and J is TRBJ2-7; D might be TRBD2 (6 bases). This CDR3 comprises 14 residues. Trimming pared 9 bases from V and 6 bases from J, leaving 21 bases between. Germline V gene sequence: CDR1 LNHDA, CDR2 SQIVND (reference sequence). The CDR3 DNA is TGTGCCAGCCATCAGAGGGGAGGAACCACCGAGCAGTACTTC. Translation gives CASHQRGGTTEQYF.

The genes are TRBV11-2 and TRBJ2-7; 9 nucleotides agree with TRBD2. The ends lost 3 bases at V and 0 bases at J; junction bases unmatched: 6. This CDR3 has 16 amino acids. Germline lookup yields CDR1 SGHAT and CDR2 FQNNGV. The CDR3 sequence: CASSFRLAVNSYEQYF. The CDR3 DNA follows: TGTGCCAGCAGCTTTAGACTAGCGGTTAACTCCTACGAGCAGTACTTC.

A note on this clone: The same CDR3 can be traced to other DNA sequences in this sample. This chain connects TRBV9 to TRBJ2-3, with a weak D call TRBD2 (6 bases). This CDR3 is built from 16 residues. Trimming took off 0 bases at V and 2 bases at J, with 13 bases between the two ends. Germline CDR1 is SGDLS and CDR2 is YYNGEE. CDR3 DNA: TGTGCCAGCAGCGTAGACGGAGGGCCATCCACAGATACGCAGTATTTT. Amino acids: CASSVDGGPSTDTQYF.

V and J are TRBV28 and TRBJ1-1; no clear D gene. The V gene lost 1 base and the J gene lost 1 base, with 7 bases spanning the gap. The CDR3 is made up of 14 amino acids. Germline V gene sequence: CDR1 MDHEN, CDR2 SYDVKM. CDR3 DNA: TGTGCCAGCAGTTTATCTAGGGCGAACACTGAAGCTTTCTTT. Protein sequence: CASSLSRANTEAFF.

The chain is built from TRBV18 and TRBJ2-2, with D unresolved. The CDR3 runs 16 residues. Germline lookup yields CDR1 KGHSH and CDR2 LQKENI. Trimming left V 2 bases short and J 0 bases short, with 10 bases between. The CDR3 bases are TGTGCCAGCTCACCAGGGCAGCTCGCGAACACCGGGGAGCTGTTTTTT. Protein product: CASSPGQLANTGELFF.

This clone appeared once. The V call is TRBV7-2, the J call TRBJ2-3, with 16 bases aligning to TRBD2. The CDR3 contains 19 residues. Germline CDR1 and CDR2: SGHTA and FQGNSA. V lost 2 bases and J lost 5; bases outside the gene matches: 10. The CDR3 spells CASSLLGWGLAGGLDTQYF. The CDR3 coding sequence is TGTGCCAGCAGCTTACTTGGCTGGGGACTAGCGGGAGGGCTAGATACGCAGTATTTT.